Detailed here is one T cell receptor beta chain. Sequencing was performed with immunoSEQ multiplex PCR; in TCRdb, only in-frame clones are kept and a portion is missing. The table records about 250,000 clones, just over 85% of them present only once. The data stem from a study of blood T cell repertoires in COVID-19. The CDR3 extends over 15 amino acids. The V gene's germline CDR1 is KGHSH and CDR2 LQKENI. V lost 6 bases and J lost 1; bases outside the gene matches: 7. The sample comprised peripheral blood. This chain links TRBV18 with TRBJ2-5; 8 bases align to TRBD1. This TCR was recovered from an older man with acute or convalescent COVID-19. The CDR3 loop reads CASSNGRGPQETQYF. As DNA, the CDR3 is TGTGCCAGCTCCAACGGCAGGGGGCCCCAAGAGACCCAGTACTTC.